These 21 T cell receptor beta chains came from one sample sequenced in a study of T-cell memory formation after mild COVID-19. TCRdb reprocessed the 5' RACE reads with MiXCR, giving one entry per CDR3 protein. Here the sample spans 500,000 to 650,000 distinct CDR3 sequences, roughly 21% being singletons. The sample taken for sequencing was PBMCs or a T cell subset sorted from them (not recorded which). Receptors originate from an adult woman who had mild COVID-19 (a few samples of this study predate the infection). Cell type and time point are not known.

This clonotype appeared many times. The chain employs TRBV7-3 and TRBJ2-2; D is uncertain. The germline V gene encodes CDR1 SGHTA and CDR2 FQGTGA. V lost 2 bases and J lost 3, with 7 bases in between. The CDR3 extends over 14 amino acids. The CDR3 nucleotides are TGTGCCAGCAGCTTATCCCGCGACACCGGGGAGCTGTTTTTT. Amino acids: CASSLSRDTGELFF.

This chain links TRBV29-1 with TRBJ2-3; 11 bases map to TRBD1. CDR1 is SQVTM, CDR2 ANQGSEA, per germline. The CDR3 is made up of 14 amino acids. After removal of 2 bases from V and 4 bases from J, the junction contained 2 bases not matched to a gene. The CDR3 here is CSVERDRGADTQYF. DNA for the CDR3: TGCAGCGTTGAACGGGACAGGGGGGCAGATACGCAGTATTTT.

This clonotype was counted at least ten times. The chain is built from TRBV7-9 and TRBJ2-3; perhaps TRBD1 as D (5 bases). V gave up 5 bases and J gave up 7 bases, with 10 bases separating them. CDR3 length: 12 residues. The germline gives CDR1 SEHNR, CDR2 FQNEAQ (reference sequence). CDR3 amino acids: CASSQGRNTQYF. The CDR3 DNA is TGTGCCAGCAGCCAGGGCAGGAATACGCAGTATTTT.

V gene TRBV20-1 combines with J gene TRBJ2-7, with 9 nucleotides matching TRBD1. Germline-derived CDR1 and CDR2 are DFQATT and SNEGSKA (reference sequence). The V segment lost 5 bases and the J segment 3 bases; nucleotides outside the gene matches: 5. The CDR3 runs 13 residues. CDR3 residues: CSASRTGVYEQYF. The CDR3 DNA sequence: TGCAGTGCTTCCCGGACAGGGGTCTACGAGCAGTACTTC.

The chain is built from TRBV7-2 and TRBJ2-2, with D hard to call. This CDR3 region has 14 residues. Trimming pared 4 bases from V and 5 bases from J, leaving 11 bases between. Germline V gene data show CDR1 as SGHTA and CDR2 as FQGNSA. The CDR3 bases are TGTGCCAGCAGCTCCGACCCCCTTACCGGGGAGCTGTTTTTT. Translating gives CASSSDPLTGELFF.

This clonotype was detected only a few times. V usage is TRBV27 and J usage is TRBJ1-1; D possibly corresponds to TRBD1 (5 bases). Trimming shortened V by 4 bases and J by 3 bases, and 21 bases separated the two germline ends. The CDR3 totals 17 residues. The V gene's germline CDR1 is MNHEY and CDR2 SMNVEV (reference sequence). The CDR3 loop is CASSSPEISSGHTEAFF. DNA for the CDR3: TGTGCCAGCAGTTCCCCCGAGATATCGTCGGGGCACACTGAAGCTTTCTTT.

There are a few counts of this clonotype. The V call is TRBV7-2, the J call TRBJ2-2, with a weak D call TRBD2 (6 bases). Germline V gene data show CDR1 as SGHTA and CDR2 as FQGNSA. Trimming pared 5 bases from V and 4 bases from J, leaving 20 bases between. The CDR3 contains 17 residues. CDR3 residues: CASSRPKEGAVTGELFF. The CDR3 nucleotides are TGTGCCAGCAGCCGACCGAAGGAGGGAGCGGTCACCGGGGAGCTGTTTTTT.

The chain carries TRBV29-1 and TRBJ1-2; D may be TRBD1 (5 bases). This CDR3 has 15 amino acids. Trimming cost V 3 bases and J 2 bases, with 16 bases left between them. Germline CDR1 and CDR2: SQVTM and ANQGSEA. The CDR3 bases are TGCAGCGTTGACAGGGATCCCTTTGGAAACTATGGCTACACCTTC. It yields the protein CSVDRDPFGNYGYTF.

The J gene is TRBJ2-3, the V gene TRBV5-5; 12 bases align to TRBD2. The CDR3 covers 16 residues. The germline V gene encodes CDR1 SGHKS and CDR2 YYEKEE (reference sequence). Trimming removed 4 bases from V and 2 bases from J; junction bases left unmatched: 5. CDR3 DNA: TGTGCCAGCAGCCTGGGGACTAGCGGGCACACAGATACGCAGTATTTT. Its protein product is CASSLGTSGHTDTQYF.

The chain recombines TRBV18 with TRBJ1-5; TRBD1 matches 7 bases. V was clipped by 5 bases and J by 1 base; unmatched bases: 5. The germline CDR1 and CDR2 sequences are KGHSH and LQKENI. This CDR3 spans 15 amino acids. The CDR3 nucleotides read TGTGCCAGCTCAAACGGACAGGTCAGCAATCAGCCCCAGCATTTT. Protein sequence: CASSNGQVSNQPQHF.

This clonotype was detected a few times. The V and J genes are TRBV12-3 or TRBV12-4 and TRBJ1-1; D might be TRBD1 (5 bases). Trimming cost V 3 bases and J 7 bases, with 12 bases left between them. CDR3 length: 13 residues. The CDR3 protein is CASSFSSGGEAFF. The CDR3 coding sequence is TGTGCCAGCAGTTTTTCATCTGGGGGTGAAGCTTTCTTT.

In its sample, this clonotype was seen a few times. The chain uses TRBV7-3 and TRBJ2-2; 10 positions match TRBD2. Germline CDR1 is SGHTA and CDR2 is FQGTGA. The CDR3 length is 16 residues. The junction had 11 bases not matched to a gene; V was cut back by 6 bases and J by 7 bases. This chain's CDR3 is CASRSLAGEYSGELFF. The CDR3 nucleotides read TGTGCCAGCAGGAGCCTAGCGGGAGAGTATAGCGGGGAGCTGTTTTTT.

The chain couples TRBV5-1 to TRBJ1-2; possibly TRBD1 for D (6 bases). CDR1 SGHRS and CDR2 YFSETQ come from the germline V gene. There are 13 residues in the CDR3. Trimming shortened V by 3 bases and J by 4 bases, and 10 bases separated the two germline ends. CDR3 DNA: TGCGCCAGCAGCTCGACAGGCTCCTATGGCTACACCTTC. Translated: CASSSTGSYGYTF. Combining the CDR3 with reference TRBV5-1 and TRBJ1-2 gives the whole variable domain KAGVTQTPRYLIKTRGQQVTLSCSPISGHRSVSWYQQTPGQGLQFLFEYFSETQRNKGNFPGRFSGRQFSNSRSEMNVSTLELGDSALYLCASSSTGSYGYTFGSGTRLTVV.

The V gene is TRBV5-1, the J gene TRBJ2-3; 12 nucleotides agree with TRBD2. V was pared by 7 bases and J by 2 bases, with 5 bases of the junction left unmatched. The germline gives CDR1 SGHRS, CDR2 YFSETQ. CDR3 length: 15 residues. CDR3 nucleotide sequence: TGCGCCAGCGCTAGCGGGGGGGCCCTCACAGATACGCAGTATTTT. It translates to CASASGGALTDTQYF.

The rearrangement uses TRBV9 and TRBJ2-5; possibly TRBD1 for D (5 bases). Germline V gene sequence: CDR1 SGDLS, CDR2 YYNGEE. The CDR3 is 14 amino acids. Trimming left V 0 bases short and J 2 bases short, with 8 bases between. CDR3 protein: CASSVVDRQETQYF. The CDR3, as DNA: TGTGCCAGCAGCGTAGTCGACAGACAAGAGACCCAGTACTTC.

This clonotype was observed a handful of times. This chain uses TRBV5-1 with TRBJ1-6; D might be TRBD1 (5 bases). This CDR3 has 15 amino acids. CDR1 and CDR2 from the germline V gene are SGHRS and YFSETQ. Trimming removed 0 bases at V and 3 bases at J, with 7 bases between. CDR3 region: CASSLEQGYNSPLHF. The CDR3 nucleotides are TGCGCCAGCAGCTTGGAGCAGGGCTATAATTCACCCCTCCACTTT.

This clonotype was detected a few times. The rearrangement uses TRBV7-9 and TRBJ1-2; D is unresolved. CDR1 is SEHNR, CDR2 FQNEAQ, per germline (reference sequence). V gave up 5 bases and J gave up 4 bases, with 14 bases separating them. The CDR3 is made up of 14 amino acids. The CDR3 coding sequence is TGTGCCAGCAGCCCCCCCTCCCTGGGCTATGGCTACACCTTC. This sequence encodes CASSPPSLGYGYTF.

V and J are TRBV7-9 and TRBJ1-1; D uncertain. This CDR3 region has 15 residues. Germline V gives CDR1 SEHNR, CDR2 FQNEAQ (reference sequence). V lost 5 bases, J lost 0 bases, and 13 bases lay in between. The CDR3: CASSPQVGLNTEAFF. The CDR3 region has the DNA TGTGCCAGCAGCCCCCAAGTGGGCCTGAACACTGAAGCTTTCTTT. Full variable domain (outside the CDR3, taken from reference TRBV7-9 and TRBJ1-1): DTGVSQNPRHKITKRGQNVTFRCDPISEHNRLYWYRQTLGQGPEFLTYFQNEAQLEKSRLLSDRFSAERPKGSFSTLEIQRTEQGDSAMYLCASSPQVGLNTEAFFGQGTRLTVV.

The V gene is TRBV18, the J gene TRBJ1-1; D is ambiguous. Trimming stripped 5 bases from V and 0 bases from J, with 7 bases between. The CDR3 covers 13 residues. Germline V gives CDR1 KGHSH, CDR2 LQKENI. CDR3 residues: CASSADLNTEAFF. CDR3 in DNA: TGTGCCAGCTCAGCGGACCTGAACACTGAAGCTTTCTTT.

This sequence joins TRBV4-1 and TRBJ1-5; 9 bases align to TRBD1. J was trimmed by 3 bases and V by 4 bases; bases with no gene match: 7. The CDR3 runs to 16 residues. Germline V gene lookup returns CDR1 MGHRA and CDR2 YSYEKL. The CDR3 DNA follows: TGCGCCAGCAGCCTAACAGGGGGCAGGGTCAATCAGCCCCAGCATTTT. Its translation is CASSLTGGRVNQPQHF.

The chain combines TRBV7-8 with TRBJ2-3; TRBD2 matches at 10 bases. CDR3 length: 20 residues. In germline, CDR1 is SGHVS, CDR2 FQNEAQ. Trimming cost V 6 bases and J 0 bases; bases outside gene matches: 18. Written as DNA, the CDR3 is TGTGCCAGCAGACCAAGGGGGGGGCTAGCGGGAGACTTTAGCACAGATACGCAGTATTTT. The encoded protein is CASRPRGGLAGDFSTDTQYF.